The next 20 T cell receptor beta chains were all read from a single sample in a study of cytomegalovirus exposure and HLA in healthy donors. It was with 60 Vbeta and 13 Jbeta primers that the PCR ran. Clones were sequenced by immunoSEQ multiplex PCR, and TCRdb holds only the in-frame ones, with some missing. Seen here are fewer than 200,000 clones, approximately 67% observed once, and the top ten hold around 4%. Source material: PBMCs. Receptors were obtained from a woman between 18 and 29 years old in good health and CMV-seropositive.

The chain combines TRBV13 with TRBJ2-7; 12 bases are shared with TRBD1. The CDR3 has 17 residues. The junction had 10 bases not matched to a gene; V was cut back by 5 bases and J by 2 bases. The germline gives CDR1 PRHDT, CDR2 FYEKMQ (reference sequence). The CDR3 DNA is TGTGCCAGCAGCACCGGGACAGGGGGCCTCCTGGCCTACGAGCAGTACTTC. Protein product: CASSTGTGGLLAYEQYF.

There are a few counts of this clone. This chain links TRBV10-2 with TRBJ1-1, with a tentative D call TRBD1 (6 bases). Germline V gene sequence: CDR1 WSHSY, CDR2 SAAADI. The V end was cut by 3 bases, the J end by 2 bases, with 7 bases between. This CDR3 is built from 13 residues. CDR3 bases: TGCGCCAGCAGTGAACAGGGTAACACTGAAGCTTTCTTT. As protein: CASSEQGNTEAFF.

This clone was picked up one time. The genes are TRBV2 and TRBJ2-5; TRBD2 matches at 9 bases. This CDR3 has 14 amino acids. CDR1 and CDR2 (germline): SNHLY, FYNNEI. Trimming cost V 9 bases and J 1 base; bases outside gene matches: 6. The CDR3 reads CASRLAGVQETQYF. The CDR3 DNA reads TGTGCCAGTAGATTAGCGGGAGTCCAAGAGACCCAGTACTTC. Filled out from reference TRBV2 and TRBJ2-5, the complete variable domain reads EPEVTQTPSHQVTQMGQEVILRCVPISNHLYFYWYRQILGQKVEFLVSFYNNEISEKSEIFDDQFSVERPDGSNFTLKIRSTKLEDSAMYFCASRLAGVQETQYFGPGTRLLVL.

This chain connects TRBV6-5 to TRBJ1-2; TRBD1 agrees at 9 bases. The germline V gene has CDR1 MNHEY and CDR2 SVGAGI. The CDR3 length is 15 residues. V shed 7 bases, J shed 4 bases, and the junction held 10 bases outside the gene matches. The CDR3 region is CASNPLGQGPYGYTF. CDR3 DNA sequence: TGTGCCAGCAATCCCCTCGGACAGGGGCCCTATGGCTACACCTTC.

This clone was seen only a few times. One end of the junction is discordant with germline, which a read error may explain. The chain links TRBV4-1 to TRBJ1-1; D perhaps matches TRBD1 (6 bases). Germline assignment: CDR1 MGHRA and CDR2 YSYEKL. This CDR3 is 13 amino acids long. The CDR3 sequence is CASSQDLGGLEHF. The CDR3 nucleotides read TGCGCCAGCAGCCAAGATCTAGGGGGATTAGAGCATTTT.

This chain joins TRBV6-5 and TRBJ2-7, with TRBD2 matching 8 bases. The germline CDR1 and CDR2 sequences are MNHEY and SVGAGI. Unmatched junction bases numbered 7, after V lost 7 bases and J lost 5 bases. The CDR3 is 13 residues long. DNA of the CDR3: TGTGCCAGCAATCCCCCGGGAGGGGACGAGCAGTACTTC. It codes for CASNPPGGDEQYF.

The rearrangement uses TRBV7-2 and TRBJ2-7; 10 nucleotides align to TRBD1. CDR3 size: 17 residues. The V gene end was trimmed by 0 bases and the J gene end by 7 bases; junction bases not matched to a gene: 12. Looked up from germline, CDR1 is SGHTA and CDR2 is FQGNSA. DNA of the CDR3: TGTGCCAGCAGCTTAGCCGAGACAGGGGGCAAGGGGTTGGAGCAGTACTTC. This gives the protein CASSLAETGGKGLEQYF.

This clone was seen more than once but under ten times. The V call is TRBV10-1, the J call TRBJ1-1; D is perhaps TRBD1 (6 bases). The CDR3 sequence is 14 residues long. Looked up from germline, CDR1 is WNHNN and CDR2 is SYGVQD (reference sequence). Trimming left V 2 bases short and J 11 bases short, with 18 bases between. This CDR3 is CASSEREQGGYAFF. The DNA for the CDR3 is TGCGCCAGCAGTGAGAGGGAACAGGGTGGATACGCTTTCTTT.

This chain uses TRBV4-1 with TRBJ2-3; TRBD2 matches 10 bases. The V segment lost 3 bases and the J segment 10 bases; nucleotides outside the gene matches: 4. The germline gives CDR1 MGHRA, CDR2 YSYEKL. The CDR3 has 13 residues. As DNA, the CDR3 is TGCGCCAGCAGCCACCTAGCGGGAGCGCCGCAGTATTTT. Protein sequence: CASSHLAGAPQYF.

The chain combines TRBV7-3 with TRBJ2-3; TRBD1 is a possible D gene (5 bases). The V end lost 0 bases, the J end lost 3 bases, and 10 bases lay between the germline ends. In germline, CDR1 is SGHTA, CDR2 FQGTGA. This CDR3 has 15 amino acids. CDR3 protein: CASSLTGAETDTQYF. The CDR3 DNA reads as TGTGCCAGCAGCTTAACTGGGGCTGAGACAGATACGCAGTATTTT.

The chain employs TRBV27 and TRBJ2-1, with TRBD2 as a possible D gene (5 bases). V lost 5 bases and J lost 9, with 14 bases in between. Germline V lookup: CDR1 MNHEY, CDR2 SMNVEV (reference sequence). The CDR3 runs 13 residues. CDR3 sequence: CASSPRMGVEQFF. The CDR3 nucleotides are TGTGCCAGCAGTCCCCGGATGGGAGTTGAGCAGTTCTTC.

CDR3 bases: TGTGCCAGCAGCCCCCCGGGACAGGTCTACACCTTC. Translated, it gives CASSPPGQVYTF. The J gene is TRBJ1-2, the V gene TRBV7-9; the match to TRBD1 covers 8 bases. There are 12 residues in the CDR3. The germline gives CDR1 SEHNR, CDR2 FQNEAQ (reference sequence). The V gene end was trimmed by 5 bases and the J gene end by 10 bases; junction bases not matched to a gene: 6.

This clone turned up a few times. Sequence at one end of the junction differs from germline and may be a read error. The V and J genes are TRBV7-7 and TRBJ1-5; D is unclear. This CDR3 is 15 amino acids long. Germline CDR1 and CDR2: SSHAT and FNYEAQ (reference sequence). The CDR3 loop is CASSYGIRHNQPQHF. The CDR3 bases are TGTGCTAGCAGCTATGGCATAAGACACAATCAGCCCCAGCATTTT.

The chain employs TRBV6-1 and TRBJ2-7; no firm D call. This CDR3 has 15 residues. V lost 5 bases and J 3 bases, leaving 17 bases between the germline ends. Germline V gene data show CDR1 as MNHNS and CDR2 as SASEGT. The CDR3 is CASSQSGIFVYEQYF. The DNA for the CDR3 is TGTGCCAGCAGTCAGTCAGGTATTTTCGTCTACGAGCAGTACTTC.

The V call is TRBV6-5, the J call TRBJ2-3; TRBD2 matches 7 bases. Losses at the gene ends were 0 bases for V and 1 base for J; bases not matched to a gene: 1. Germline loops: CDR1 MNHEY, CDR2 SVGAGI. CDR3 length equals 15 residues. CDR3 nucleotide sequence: TGTGCCAGCAGTTACTCGGCGGGGGGCACAGATACGCAGTATTTT. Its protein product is CASSYSAGGTDTQYF.

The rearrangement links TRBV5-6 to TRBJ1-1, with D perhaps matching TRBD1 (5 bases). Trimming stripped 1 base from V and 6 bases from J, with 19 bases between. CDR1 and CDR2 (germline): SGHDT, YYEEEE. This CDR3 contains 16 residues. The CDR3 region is CASSLTGGKVQAEAFF. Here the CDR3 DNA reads TGTGCCAGCAGCTTGACAGGAGGGAAAGTTCAAGCTGAAGCTTTCTTT. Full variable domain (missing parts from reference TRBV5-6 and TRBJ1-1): DAGVTQSPTHLIKTRGQQVTLRCSPKSGHDTVSWYQQALGQGPQFIFQYYEEEERQRGNFPDRFSGHQFPNYSSELNVNALLLGDSALYLCASSLTGGKVQAEAFFGQGTRLTVV.

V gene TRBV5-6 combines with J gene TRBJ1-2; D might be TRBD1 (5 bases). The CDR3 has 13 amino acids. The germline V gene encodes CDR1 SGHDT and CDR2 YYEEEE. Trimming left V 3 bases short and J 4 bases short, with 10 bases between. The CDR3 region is CASSSDSSYGYTF. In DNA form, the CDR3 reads TGTGCCAGCAGCTCCGACAGCTCCTATGGCTACACCTTC. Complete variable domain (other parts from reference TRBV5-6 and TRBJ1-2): DAGVTQSPTHLIKTRGQQVTLRCSPKSGHDTVSWYQQALGQGPQFIFQYYEEEERQRGNFPDRFSGHQFPNYSSELNVNALLLGDSALYLCASSSDSSYGYTFGSGTRLTVV.

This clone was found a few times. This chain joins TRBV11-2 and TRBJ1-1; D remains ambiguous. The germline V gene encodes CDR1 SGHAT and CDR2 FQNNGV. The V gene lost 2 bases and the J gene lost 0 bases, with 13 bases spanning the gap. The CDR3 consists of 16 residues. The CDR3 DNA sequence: TGTGCCAGCAGCTTACTGACGGGGTCCATGAACACTGAAGCTTTCTTT. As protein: CASSLLTGSMNTEAFF.

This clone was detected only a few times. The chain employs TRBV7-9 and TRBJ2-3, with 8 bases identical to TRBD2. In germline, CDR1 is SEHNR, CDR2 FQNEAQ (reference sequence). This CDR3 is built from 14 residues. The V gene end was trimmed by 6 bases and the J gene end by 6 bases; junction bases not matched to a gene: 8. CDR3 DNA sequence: TGTGCCAGCAGGGTAGCGGGAAGGGGCGATACGCAGTATTTT. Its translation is CASRVAGRGDTQYF.

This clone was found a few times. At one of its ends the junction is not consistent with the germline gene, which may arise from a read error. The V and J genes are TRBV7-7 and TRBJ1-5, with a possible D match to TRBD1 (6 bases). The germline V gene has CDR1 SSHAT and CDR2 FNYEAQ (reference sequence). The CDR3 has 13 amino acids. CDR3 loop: CASSYEDRTNPHF. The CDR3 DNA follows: TGTGCTAGCAGTTACGAAGACAGGACAAACCCGCATTTT.